Listed below are T cell receptor beta chains from one sample, sequenced in a study. TCRdb reprocessed the RT-PCR reads via MiXCR and lists one record per CDR3 protein. The repertoire consists of about 700,000 distinct CDR3 sequences, with about 14% occurring once and the leading ten covering 3.6%. Sequenced material: memory CD4+ T cells from blood. The source of these receptors is a female donor in good health, serving as a healthy control. Both conserved end residues are part of each CDR3. The order of the fields is clone size, J gene, V gene, CDR3 protein. Size is stated for part of the rows, as once, few or many counts, or as a class when the clone is expanded.

abundance: -
j_gene: TRBJ1-2
v_gene: TRBV6-5
CDR3aa: CASSYSIGRVGYTF

abundance: -
j_gene: TRBJ2-2
v_gene: TRBV27
CDR3aa: CASSLSASF

abundance: few
j_gene: TRBJ1-2
v_gene: TRBV6-2/TRBV6-3
CDR3aa: CASSYREGSGYTF

abundance: few
j_gene: TRBJ2-2
v_gene: TRBV7-2
CDR3aa: CASSLEPGVKTGELFF

abundance: -
j_gene: TRBJ2-5
v_gene: TRBV9
CDR3aa: CASSPQGWVEETQYF

abundance: -
j_gene: TRBJ2-7
v_gene: TRBV4-2
CDR3aa: CASSQVGQRASSYEQYF

abundance: few
j_gene: TRBJ2-5
v_gene: TRBV20-1
CDR3aa: CSAQTSLSTLQETQYF

abundance: few
j_gene: TRBJ2-7
v_gene: TRBV15
CDR3aa: CATSRESLLAGRYEQYF

abundance: -
j_gene: TRBJ2-3
v_gene: TRBV3-1
CDR3aa: CASSQGTGTDTQYF

abundance: -
j_gene: TRBJ2-1
v_gene: TRBV5-1
CDR3aa: CASSWSSSYNEQFF

abundance: few
j_gene: TRBJ2-2
v_gene: TRBV4-2
CDR3aa: CASSQDSIGGAGELFF

abundance: many
j_gene: TRBJ2-5
v_gene: TRBV20-1
CDR3aa: CSARLAWETQYF

abundance: -
j_gene: TRBJ2-7
v_gene: TRBV28
CDR3aa: CASGASGSVYEQYF

abundance: -
j_gene: TRBJ1-1
v_gene: TRBV7-2
CDR3aa: CASSLLGVTEAFF

abundance: few
j_gene: TRBJ2-6
v_gene: TRBV6-1
CDR3aa: CASRAGHSGANVLTF

abundance: -
j_gene: TRBJ1-2
v_gene: TRBV28
CDR3aa: CASKPGQGGNYGYTF

abundance: few
j_gene: TRBJ2-2
v_gene: TRBV12-3/TRBV12-4
CDR3aa: CASSLGENTGELFF

abundance: -
j_gene: TRBJ2-6
v_gene: TRBV10-3
CDR3aa: CAIRAQGADGANVLTF

abundance: -
j_gene: TRBJ1-1
v_gene: TRBV5-1
CDR3aa: CASSWDRSEAFF

abundance: few
j_gene: TRBJ1-2
v_gene: TRBV5-6
CDR3aa: CASTRGAHYGYTF

abundance: many
j_gene: TRBJ1-4
v_gene: TRBV12-3/TRBV12-4
CDR3aa: CASRRDRLMGEKLFF

abundance: many
j_gene: TRBJ2-7
v_gene: TRBV6-5
CDR3aa: CASSYGLGGQGNEQYF

abundance: many
j_gene: TRBJ2-5
v_gene: TRBV7-9
CDR3aa: CASSLFWLAHQETQYF

abundance: many
j_gene: TRBJ2-7
v_gene: TRBV7-2
CDR3aa: CASSLDRGGSYEQYF

abundance: -
j_gene: TRBJ2-5
v_gene: TRBV18
CDR3aa: CASSPSAYQETQYF

abundance: few
j_gene: TRBJ1-2
v_gene: TRBV6-6
CDR3aa: CASSSQGAGGGYTF

abundance: few
j_gene: TRBJ1-2
v_gene: TRBV5-1
CDR3aa: CASSSEPEQGYGYTF

abundance: many
j_gene: TRBJ2-1
v_gene: TRBV7-6
CDR3aa: CASSLAASGIGEQFF

abundance: few
j_gene: TRBJ1-6
v_gene: TRBV20-1
CDR3aa: CSARPGGTGGNSPLHF

abundance: few
j_gene: TRBJ2-2
v_gene: TRBV20-1
CDR3aa: CSARSGGASGELFF

abundance: few
j_gene: TRBJ1-3
v_gene: TRBV7-2
CDR3aa: CASSPRWGNTIYF

abundance: -
j_gene: TRBJ2-7
v_gene: TRBV7-2
CDR3aa: CASSQDRYLHEQYF

abundance: many
j_gene: TRBJ1-4
v_gene: TRBV4-3
CDR3aa: CASSAKWGSEKLFF

abundance: -
j_gene: TRBJ2-3
v_gene: TRBV12-3/TRBV12-4
CDR3aa: CARKGAYGQYF

abundance: few
j_gene: TRBJ2-5
v_gene: TRBV6-5
CDR3aa: CASSYAGVKTQYF

abundance: -
j_gene: TRBJ2-5
v_gene: TRBV7-2
CDR3aa: CASSWGRHEQETQYF

abundance: few
j_gene: TRBJ2-1
v_gene: TRBV6-5
CDR3aa: CASSYQGLAGITQFF

abundance: few
j_gene: TRBJ2-3
v_gene: TRBV27
CDR3aa: CASGRDYLAPQYF

abundance: few
j_gene: TRBJ2-3
v_gene: TRBV5-1
CDR3aa: CASSEGGASTDTQYF

abundance: many
j_gene: TRBJ2-3
v_gene: TRBV18
CDR3aa: CASSPDTDTQYF

abundance: many
j_gene: TRBJ2-7
v_gene: TRBV29-1
CDR3aa: CSVEATQGAHSYEQYF

abundance: -
j_gene: TRBJ2-3
v_gene: TRBV5-6
CDR3aa: CASSKTSGRMSDTQYF

abundance: many
j_gene: TRBJ1-1
v_gene: TRBV12-3/TRBV12-4
CDR3aa: CASSFTRDSQAFF

abundance: few
j_gene: TRBJ2-1
v_gene: TRBV6-2/TRBV6-3
CDR3aa: CASSYRQTNYNEQFF

abundance: -
j_gene: TRBJ1-3
v_gene: TRBV2
CDR3aa: CASSLSGTANGNTIYF

abundance: few
j_gene: TRBJ2-3
v_gene: TRBV20-1
CDR3aa: CSAQRGGRTDTQYF

abundance: many
j_gene: TRBJ2-7
v_gene: TRBV20-1
CDR3aa: CSLGGFYEQYF

abundance: -
j_gene: TRBJ2-2
v_gene: TRBV6-6
CDR3aa: CASSTRLAGGLDTGELFF